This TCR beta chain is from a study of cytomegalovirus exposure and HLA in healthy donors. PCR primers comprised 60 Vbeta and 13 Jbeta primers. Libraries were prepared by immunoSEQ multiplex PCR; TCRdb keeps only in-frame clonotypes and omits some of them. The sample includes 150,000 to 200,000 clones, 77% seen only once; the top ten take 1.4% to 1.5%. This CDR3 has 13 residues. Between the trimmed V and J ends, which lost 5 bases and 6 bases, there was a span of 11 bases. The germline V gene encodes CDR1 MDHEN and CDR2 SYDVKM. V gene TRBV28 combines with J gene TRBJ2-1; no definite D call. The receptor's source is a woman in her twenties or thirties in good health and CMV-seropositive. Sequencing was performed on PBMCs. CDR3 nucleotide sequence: TGTGCCAGCAGTCCCACCTACCTCAATGAGCAGTTCTTC. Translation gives CASSPTYLNEQFF.